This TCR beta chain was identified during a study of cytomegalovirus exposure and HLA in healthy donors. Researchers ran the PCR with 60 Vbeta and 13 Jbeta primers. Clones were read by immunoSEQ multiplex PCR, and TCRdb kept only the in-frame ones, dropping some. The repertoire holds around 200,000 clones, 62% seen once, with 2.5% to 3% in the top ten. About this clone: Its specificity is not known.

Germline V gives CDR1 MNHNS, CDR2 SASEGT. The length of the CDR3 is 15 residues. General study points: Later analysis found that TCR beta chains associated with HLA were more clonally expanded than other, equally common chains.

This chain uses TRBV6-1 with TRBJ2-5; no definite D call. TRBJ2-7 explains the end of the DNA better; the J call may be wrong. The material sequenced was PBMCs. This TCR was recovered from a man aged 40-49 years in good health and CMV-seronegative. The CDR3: CASSEDDKSSYEQYF. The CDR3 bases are TGTGCCAGCAGTGAAGACGACAAGAGCTCCTACGAGCAGTACTTC.